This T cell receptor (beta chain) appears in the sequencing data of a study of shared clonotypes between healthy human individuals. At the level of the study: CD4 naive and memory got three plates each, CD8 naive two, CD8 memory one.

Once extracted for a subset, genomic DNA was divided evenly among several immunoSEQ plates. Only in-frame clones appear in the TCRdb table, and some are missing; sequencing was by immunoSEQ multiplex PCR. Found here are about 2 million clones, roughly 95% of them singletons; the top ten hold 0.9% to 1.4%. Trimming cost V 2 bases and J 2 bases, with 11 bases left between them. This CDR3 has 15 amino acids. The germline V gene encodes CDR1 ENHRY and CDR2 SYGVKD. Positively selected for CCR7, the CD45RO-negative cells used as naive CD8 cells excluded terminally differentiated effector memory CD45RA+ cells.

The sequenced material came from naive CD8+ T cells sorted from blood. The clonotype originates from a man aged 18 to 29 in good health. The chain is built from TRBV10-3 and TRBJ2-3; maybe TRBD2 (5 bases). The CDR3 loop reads CAISELGETTDTQYF. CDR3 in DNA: TGTGCCATCAGTGAGCTGGGAGAGACCACAGATACGCAGTATTTT.